The clone carrying this TCR beta chain appeared once. Each sample gave at least 6.5 million isolated PBMCs. Primers used in a second PCR of about 6 to 11 cycles were a sample-barcoded 5' primer and a J-beta primer mix. One entry per CDR3 protein, called by TCRdb with MiXCR from the 5' RACE reads. The sample has hundreds of thousands of distinct CDR3 sequences; over 40% are singletons. These data belong to a study of blood T cells in healthy people across ages. CDR1 and CDR2 from the germline V gene are SEHNR and FQNEAQ (reference sequence). The CDR3 is 11 residues long. The chain joins TRBV7-9 to TRBJ2-5, with D perhaps given as TRBD1 or TRBD2 (5 bases each). The DNA end favors TRBJ2-7, so the J call may be wrong. The TCR sequence derives from an elderly woman in good health. Sequencing was performed on blood. The CDR3 bases are TGTGCCGCAGGCTGGGGGAACGAGCAGTACTTC. Translating gives CAAGWGNEQYF.